This section outlines one T cell receptor beta chain sequence together with its context. No cognate antigen has been identified for it. No qualities accompany the bases; no much larger clone lies one base away. V was cut back by 0 bases and J by 14 bases, leaving a gap of 15 bases between them. The CDR3 runs 13 residues from the cysteine to the phenylalanine. Of all the DNA, just the CDR3 is kept, 39 bases in frame from base 1. Based on the germline V gene (reference sequence), the CDR1 and CDR2 sequences are LGHDT and YNNKEL. The data stem from a study of type 1 regulatory T cells (dated by TCRdb to 2020 to 2022). About the full investigation: An in vitro protocol by which a Tr1-enriched, alloantigen-specific CD4 T cell product named T-allo10 was generated was characterized in the study. T-allo10 was being evaluated clinically in patients with hematological malignancies who were receiving allogeneic hematopoietic stem cell transplantation.

Donor-derived T-allo10 cells were described as specific for host alloantigens, anergic, and capable of alloantigen-specific suppression. The sequencing machine was an Illumina MiSeq. The raw public reads went through TCRdb reprocessing: fastp at Q25, MiXCR clone calling, in-frame beta chains kept. Records with the same CDR3 protein are collapsed into one entry carrying the most frequent genes and DNA. A total of 60,000 to 80,000 distinct CDR3 sequences appear in this sample, around 57% of them only once. The ten largest account for 6% to 9% of the sample. The specimen was cultured T cells, either the whole culture or a sorted T cell fraction (not recorded which). The cell subset or site label on this specimen signifies: Tr1-enriched cell product generated in vitro against host alloantigens. This TCR came from a human donor in good health. The receptor chain draws on TRBV3-1 and TRBJ2-3; a weak D assignment points to TRBD2 (5 bases agree). Read as DNA, the sequence is TGTGCCAGCAGCCAAGACGGTGCTCGGGGTCTGTATTTT. It translates as CASSQDGARGLYF.